The next 4 T cell receptor beta chains were all read from a single sample in a study of OX40 agonist ivuxolimab in advanced cancers. Assay: immunoSEQ multiplex PCR; the TCRdb copy retains only in-frame clones and omits some. This sample yields roughly 73,000 clones, of which approximately 78% are seen a single time; 1.1% belongs to the top ten. The starting material was CD4+ or CD8+ T cells sorted from blood, obtained in a trial of the OX40 agonist ivuxolimab. The source is an adult with an advanced solid tumor such as melanoma, head and neck, liver or kidney cancer.

The table lists this clone with a few counts. V gene TRBV7-9 combines with J gene TRBJ2-2, with no clear D. Looked up from germline, CDR1 is SEHNR and CDR2 is FQNEAQ (reference sequence). The V and J ends lost 3 bases and 8 bases respectively, with 10 bases between them. The CDR3 length is 13 residues. CDR3 coding DNA: TGTGCCAGCAGCTTGGCCCCGCAGGGGGAGCTGTTTTTT. This codes for CASSLAPQGELFF.

The chain carries TRBV4-2 and TRBJ2-5, with TRBD2 matching over 13 bases. Germline V lookup: CDR1 LGHNA, CDR2 YNFKEQ. The CDR3 length is 16 residues. J lost 3 bases, V lost 0 bases, and 1 base had no gene match. The CDR3 spells CASSQDTSGGEETQYF. CDR3 bases: TGTGCCAGCAGCCAAGATACTAGCGGGGGGGAAGAGACCCAGTACTTC.

This clone was picked up a small number of times. The V gene is TRBV18, the J gene TRBJ1-1; 7 nucleotides line up with TRBD1. The trim removed 4 bases at V and 7 bases at J, leaving 12 bases unmatched. CDR3 size: 15 residues. Per germline, CDR1 KGHSH and CDR2 LQKENI. CDR3 bases: TGTGCCAGCTCACACTCCTTAGGGACAGCGCTTGAAGCTTTCTTT. This translates into CASSHSLGTALEAFF.

This clone showed up just once. The V and J genes are TRBV5-1 and TRBJ2-2; possible D gene TRBD2, 7 bases. CDR3 size: 16 residues. With 0 bases removed from V and 2 bases from J, the gap between germline ends came to 11 bases. Germline V gene data show CDR1 as SGHRS and CDR2 as YFSETQ. The CDR3 spells CASSLVAGANTGELFF. In DNA form, the CDR3 reads TGCGCCAGCAGCTTGGTGGCGGGGGCCAACACCGGGGAGCTGTTTTTT.